This T cell receptor (beta chain) was sequenced for a study of early T cells in non-severe SARS-CoV-2 infection. V lost 7 bases and J lost 8, with 20 bases in between. The CDR3 sequence is 14 residues long. In this sample, this clonotype turned up many times. Each CDR3 protein gets one entry after TCRdb re-called the 5' RACE reads with MiXCR. The sample records tens of thousands of distinct CDR3 sequences, approximately 6% being singletons. The rearrangement joins TRBV12-3 or TRBV12-4 to TRBJ1-2; D may be TRBD1 (5 bases). Sample: whole blood. This sequence was found in an adult who was a healthcare worker with PCR-confirmed SARS-CoV-2 infection or an uninfected control (not recorded which). The CDR3 here is CASTRDGGDGGYTF. CDR3 nucleotides: TGTGCCAGCACCCGCGACGGGGGAGACGGCGGCTACACCTTC.